The clone carrying this T cell receptor (beta chain) was seen only once. Its antigen remains unidentified. The sample originates from a study of vaccination effects on CD4 cells after COVID-19. Expansion of antigen-specific CD4+ T cells with viral peptide pools was carried out by the ViraFEST assay before sequencing. Culturing for ten to eleven days preceded CD4+ T cell isolation. All vaccine recipients tested negative for nucleocapsid antibodies and had never contracted SARS-CoV-2 infection. The data were produced by immunoSEQ multiplex PCR, yet TCRdb's version contains in-frame clones alone and is incomplete. Of 20,000 to 30,000 clones in the sample, around 74% were seen once. The sequence derives from a human donor who received a COVID-19 vaccine. The sample in question was CD4+ T cells from PBMCs cultured with SARS-CoV-2 spike peptides, obtained before COVID-19 vaccination.

The CDR3 coding sequence is TGTGCCAGCATTACATCTGGACAGGGGAACACTGAAGCTTTCTTT. The encoded protein is CASITSGQGNTEAFF. V and J are TRBV6-5 and TRBJ1-1, with 8 bases aligning to TRBD1. J gave up 1 base and V 7 bases, and 8 bases lay outside the gene matches. CDR1 is MNHEY and CDR2 is SVGAGI in the germline V gene. The CDR3 is 15 residues long.